This TCR beta chain was sequenced in a study of blood T cell repertoires in COVID-19. CDR3 length equals 14 residues. V dropped 1 base and J dropped 3 bases, with 10 bases sitting between them. Germline V gene lookup returns CDR1 LNHNV and CDR2 YYDKDF (reference sequence). Measured with immunoSEQ multiplex PCR; TCRdb has only the in-frame clones, and not every one. The sample carries just over 300,000 clones, 89% recorded once. Sequencing input: PBMCs or T cells enriched from blood (not recorded which). V gene TRBV15 combines with J gene TRBJ2-7; tentatively, D is TRBD1 (5 bases). The clonotype originates from a woman in her forties who had recovered from COVID-19. The CDR3 DNA reads TGTGCCACCAGCAGAGCAACAGGTAACTACGAGCAGTACTTC. This translates into CATSRATGNYEQYF.